A selection of T cell receptor beta chains follows, all from one sample in a study of OX40 agonist ivuxolimab in advanced cancers. The data were produced by immunoSEQ multiplex PCR, yet TCRdb's version contains in-frame clones alone and is incomplete. Here the sample spans 60,000 to 85,000 clones, roughly 80% being singletons. The sequenced sample was CD4+ or CD8+ T cells sorted from blood, obtained in a trial of the OX40 agonist ivuxolimab. These receptors were collected from an adult with an advanced solid tumor such as melanoma, head and neck, liver or kidney cancer. Both conserved end residues are part of each CDR3. The order of the fields is J gene, V gene, clone size, D gene, CDR3 protein, CDR3 DNA. D genes are given only for firm matches. Clone size is stated in some rows and not others, as once, few, many or a class when expanded.

J gene: TRBJ2-7
V gene: TRBV11-1
clone size: NA
D gene: NA
CDR3 protein: CASSQRGRAYEQYF
CDR3 DNA: TGTGCCAGCAGCCAGAGGGGGAGGGCCTACGAGCAGTACTTC

J gene: TRBJ1-2
V gene: TRBV6-5
clone size: NA
D gene: NA
CDR3 protein: CASGRTLPSYGYTF
CDR3 DNA: TGTGCCAGCGGTCGGACACTTCCAAGCTATGGCTACACCTTC

J gene: TRBJ2-3
V gene: TRBV11-3
clone size: NA
D gene: TRBD1
CDR3 protein: CASSPDRGLGDTQYF
CDR3 DNA: TGTGCCAGCAGCCCGGACAGGGGGCTGGGAGATACGCAGTATTTT

J gene: TRBJ2-2
V gene: TRBV11-2
clone size: NA
D gene: NA
CDR3 protein: CASSLVVGGWELFF
CDR3 DNA: TGTGCCAGCAGCTTAGTTGTGGGCGGTTGGGAGCTGTTTTTT

J gene: TRBJ1-5
V gene: TRBV11-2
clone size: NA
D gene: NA
CDR3 protein: CASSSMHYSNQPQHF
CDR3 DNA: TGTGCCAGCAGCTCTATGCATTATAGCAATCAGCCCCAGCATTTT

J gene: TRBJ2-5
V gene: TRBV5-1
clone size: NA
D gene: NA
CDR3 protein: CASSLGVHQGETQYF
CDR3 DNA: TGCGCCAGCAGCTTGGGGGTACACCAAGGGGAGACCCAGTACTTC

J gene: TRBJ2-6
V gene: TRBV13
clone size: NA
D gene: TRBD1
CDR3 protein: CASSLNYLRDRGRGGANVLTF
CDR3 DNA: TGTGCCAGCAGCTTAAACTACCTTCGAGACAGGGGGCGAGGAGGGGCCAACGTCCTGACTTTC

J gene: TRBJ1-6
V gene: TRBV6-5
clone size: NA
D gene: TRBD1
CDR3 protein: CASSYSDRATSPLHF
CDR3 DNA: TGTGCCAGCAGTTACTCGGACAGGGCCACTTCACCCCTCCACTTT

J gene: TRBJ2-2
V gene: TRBV29-1
clone size: few
D gene: NA
CDR3 protein: CSVAEWGGVGELFF
CDR3 DNA: TGCAGCGTTGCGGAATGGGGGGGCGTCGGGGAGCTGTTTTTT

J gene: TRBJ2-7
V gene: TRBV13
clone size: once
D gene: NA
CDR3 protein: CASSLGSPLGASSYEQYF
CDR3 DNA: TGTGCCAGCAGCTTAGGATCCCCTTTAGGTGCCTCCTCCTACGAGCAGTACTTC

J gene: TRBJ2-7
V gene: TRBV5-6
clone size: NA
D gene: TRBD1
CDR3 protein: CASSLGVGTGYEQYF
CDR3 DNA: TGTGCCAGCAGCTTGGGGGTGGGGACAGGCTACGAGCAGTACTTC

J gene: TRBJ1-6
V gene: TRBV5-1
clone size: NA
D gene: NA
CDR3 protein: CASNDGPNSPLHF
CDR3 DNA: TGCGCCAGCAACGACGGTCCCAATTCACCCCTCCACTTT

J gene: TRBJ2-3
V gene: TRBV10-3
clone size: NA
D gene: TRBD2
CDR3 protein: CAISESPPGLAGVGNTQYF
CDR3 DNA: TGTGCCATCAGTGAGTCCCCACCCGGACTAGCGGGCGTGGGGAATACGCAGTATTTT

J gene: TRBJ1-1
V gene: TRBV6-5
clone size: NA
D gene: NA
CDR3 protein: CASSYGRGRGTEAFF
CDR3 DNA: TGTGCCAGCAGTTACGGACGGGGGAGGGGTACCGAAGCTTTCTTT

J gene: TRBJ2-1
V gene: TRBV28
clone size: NA
D gene: TRBD2
CDR3 protein: CASSLVRGGFVNEQFF
CDR3 DNA: TGTGCCAGCAGTTTGGTGCGGGGGGGATTTGTAAATGAGCAGTTCTTC

J gene: TRBJ2-7
V gene: TRBV6-1
clone size: NA
D gene: NA
CDR3 protein: CASTFQYEQYF
CDR3 DNA: TGTGCCAGCACATTCCAGTACGAGCAGTACTTC

J gene: TRBJ2-7
V gene: TRBV7-2
clone size: NA
D gene: TRBD1
CDR3 protein: CASSSQNFLGTGSYEQYF
CDR3 DNA: TGTGCCAGCAGCTCCCAGAATTTCCTCGGGACAGGTTCCTACGAGCAGTACTTC

J gene: TRBJ1-2
V gene: TRBV27
clone size: few
D gene: TRBD1
CDR3 protein: CASSLSAGGNYGYTF
CDR3 DNA: TGTGCCAGCAGTTTATCTGCAGGGGGCAACTATGGCTACACCTTC

J gene: TRBJ2-3
V gene: TRBV2
clone size: NA
D gene: NA
CDR3 protein: CASTIGQGPTDTQYF
CDR3 DNA: TGTGCCAGCACAATAGGGCAGGGCCCCACAGATACGCAGTATTTT

J gene: TRBJ2-3
V gene: TRBV7-8
clone size: NA
D gene: NA
CDR3 protein: CASRKGGVADTQYF
CDR3 DNA: TGTGCCAGCCGTAAGGGGGGTGTCGCAGATACGCAGTATTTT

J gene: TRBJ2-7
V gene: TRBV30
clone size: NA
D gene: TRBD2
CDR3 protein: CAWSLGGGSYEQYF
CDR3 DNA: TGTGCCTGGAGTCTGGGGGGGGGATCCTACGAGCAGTACTTC

J gene: TRBJ1-1
V gene: TRBV5-4
clone size: NA
D gene: TRBD1
CDR3 protein: CASSLAGGDEAFF
CDR3 DNA: TGTGCCAGCAGCTTGGCAGGGGGCGACGAAGCTTTCTTT

J gene: TRBJ1-2
V gene: TRBV6-1
clone size: NA
D gene: TRBD1
CDR3 protein: CASRPGTGSYGYTF
CDR3 DNA: TGTGCCAGCAGGCCCGGGACAGGGAGCTATGGCTACACCTTC

J gene: TRBJ2-1
V gene: TRBV4-1
clone size: NA
D gene: TRBD2
CDR3 protein: CASSQDGRGTNEQFF
CDR3 DNA: TGCGCCAGCAGCCAAGATGGGCGGGGGACCAATGAGCAGTTCTTC

J gene: TRBJ2-1
V gene: TRBV7-6
clone size: NA
D gene: NA
CDR3 protein: CASSPSSYNEQFF
CDR3 DNA: TGTGCCAGCAGCCCGAGCTCCTACAATGAGCAGTTCTTC

J gene: TRBJ1-1
V gene: TRBV28
clone size: NA
D gene: NA
CDR3 protein: CASSLPYVNTEAFF
CDR3 DNA: TGTGCCAGCAGTTTACCATACGTCAACACTGAAGCTTTCTTT

J gene: TRBJ2-3
V gene: TRBV9
clone size: NA
D gene: NA
CDR3 protein: CASSVATSSTDTQYF
CDR3 DNA: TGTGCCAGCAGCGTAGCTACAAGTAGCACAGATACGCAGTATTTT

J gene: TRBJ2-5
V gene: TRBV5-1
clone size: NA
D gene: NA
CDR3 protein: CASSSGAGETQYF
CDR3 DNA: TGCGCCAGCTCCTCAGGGGCCGGTGAGACCCAGTACTTC

J gene: TRBJ2-7
V gene: TRBV18
clone size: NA
D gene: TRBD1
CDR3 protein: CASSQPGQGIYEQYF
CDR3 DNA: TGTGCCAGCTCACAACCGGGACAGGGGATATACGAGCAGTACTTC

J gene: TRBJ1-5
V gene: TRBV19
clone size: once
D gene: TRBD1
CDR3 protein: CASSSPGQGAGNQPQHF
CDR3 DNA: TGTGCCAGTAGCAGCCCCGGACAGGGGGCGGGAAATCAGCCCCAGCATTTT

J gene: TRBJ1-3
V gene: TRBV6-5
clone size: NA
D gene: NA
CDR3 protein: CASSRESGNTIYF
CDR3 DNA: TGTGCCAGCAGTCGGGAGTCTGGAAACACCATATATTTT

J gene: TRBJ1-2
V gene: TRBV28
clone size: once
D gene: NA
CDR3 protein: CASSLTGLRYGYTF
CDR3 DNA: TGTGCCAGCAGTTTAACCGGTCTGCGTTATGGCTACACCTTC

J gene: TRBJ1-3
V gene: TRBV4-2
clone size: NA
D gene: TRBD1
CDR3 protein: CASSQGGQRLSGNTIYF
CDR3 DNA: TGTGCCAGCAGCCAAGGGGGACAGAGACTATCTGGAAACACCATATATTTT

J gene: TRBJ2-3
V gene: TRBV6-5
clone size: NA
D gene: NA
CDR3 protein: CASSSGIVTDTQYF
CDR3 DNA: TGTGCCAGCAGTTCCGGAATAGTCACAGATACGCAGTATTTT

J gene: TRBJ2-5
V gene: TRBV6-6
clone size: NA
D gene: NA
CDR3 protein: CASSYSGDQETQYF
CDR3 DNA: TGTGCCAGCAGTTACTCAGGGGATCAAGAGACCCAGTACTTC

J gene: TRBJ1-1
V gene: TRBV5-5
clone size: NA
D gene: NA
CDR3 protein: CASSFDIGPTEAFF
CDR3 DNA: TGTGCCAGCAGCTTTGACATTGGGCCGACTGAAGCTTTCTTT

J gene: TRBJ2-5
V gene: TRBV10-3
clone size: once
D gene: TRBD2
CDR3 protein: CAISIAGGGETQYF
CDR3 DNA: TGTGCCATCAGTATAGCGGGGGGGGGAGAGACCCAGTACTTC

J gene: TRBJ1-6
V gene: TRBV11-1
clone size: NA
D gene: TRBD1
CDR3 protein: CASSPDRVDSPLHF
CDR3 DNA: TGTGCCAGCAGCCCAGACAGGGTTGATTCACCCCTCCACTTT

J gene: TRBJ2-2
V gene: TRBV27
clone size: NA
D gene: TRBD2
CDR3 protein: CASSFRARAGDTGELFF
CDR3 DNA: TGTGCCAGCAGTTTCAGGGCCCGGGCGGGGGACACCGGGGAGCTGTTTTTT

J gene: TRBJ2-5
V gene: TRBV19
clone size: NA
D gene: TRBD1
CDR3 protein: CASSGNRGLGETQYF
CDR3 DNA: TGTGCCAGTAGTGGGAACAGGGGGCTAGGGGAGACCCAGTACTTC

J gene: TRBJ1-4
V gene: TRBV19
clone size: once
D gene: TRBD1
CDR3 protein: CASSKQRGRTNEKLFF
CDR3 DNA: TGTGCCAGTAGTAAGCAAAGGGGGCGAACTAATGAAAAACTGTTTTTT

J gene: TRBJ1-4
V gene: TRBV5-1
clone size: NA
D gene: TRBD1
CDR3 protein: CASNPTGGSEKLFF
CDR3 DNA: TGCGCCAGCAACCCGACAGGGGGCAGTGAAAAACTGTTTTTT

J gene: TRBJ2-4
V gene: TRBV5-1
clone size: NA
D gene: TRBD1
CDR3 protein: CASSFEGTGGSRNIQYF
CDR3 DNA: TGCGCCAGCAGCTTCGAGGGGACAGGGGGTTCCCGAAACATTCAGTACTTC

J gene: TRBJ1-2
V gene: TRBV29-1
clone size: NA
D gene: NA
CDR3 protein: CSVEDLQGRNYGYTF
CDR3 DNA: TGCAGCGTTGAAGATCTTCAAGGGCGCAATTATGGCTACACCTTC

J gene: TRBJ1-1
V gene: TRBV2
clone size: NA
D gene: NA
CDR3 protein: CASSAQRTVNTEAFF
CDR3 DNA: TGTGCCAGCAGTGCCCAGCGGACAGTTAACACTGAAGCTTTCTTT

J gene: TRBJ1-1
V gene: TRBV14
clone size: few
D gene: NA
CDR3 protein: CASSQVERYTEAFF
CDR3 DNA: TGTGCCAGCAGCCAAGTGGAACGGTACACTGAAGCTTTCTTT

J gene: TRBJ2-3
V gene: TRBV30
clone size: NA
D gene: NA
CDR3 protein: CAWRIDSFNSADTQYF
CDR3 DNA: TGTGCCTGGAGGATAGATAGCTTTAATAGTGCAGATACGCAGTATTTT

J gene: TRBJ2-5
V gene: TRBV27
clone size: few
D gene: NA
CDR3 protein: CASSPRGQYQETQYF
CDR3 DNA: TGTGCCAGCAGTCCCCGGGGCCAGTACCAAGAGACCCAGTACTTC

J gene: TRBJ2-2
V gene: TRBV15
clone size: few
D gene: TRBD1
CDR3 protein: CATSRDPGGRTGELFF
CDR3 DNA: TGTGCCACCAGCAGAGACCCAGGGGGCAGAACCGGGGAGCTGTTTTTT

J gene: TRBJ2-3
V gene: TRBV5-4
clone size: once
D gene: TRBD2
CDR3 protein: CASGGRGGLDTQYF
CDR3 DNA: TGTGCCAGCGGTGGGCGGGGGGGCCTGGATACGCAGTATTTT

J gene: TRBJ2-2
V gene: TRBV6-5
clone size: NA
D gene: NA
CDR3 protein: CASRDDNTGELFF
CDR3 DNA: TGTGCCAGCCGGGACGATAACACCGGGGAGCTGTTTTTT

J gene: TRBJ2-3
V gene: TRBV19
clone size: NA
D gene: NA
CDR3 protein: CASSIGGVGKDTQYF
CDR3 DNA: TGTGCCAGTAGTATAGGGGGGGTTGGAAAAGATACGCAGTATTTT

J gene: TRBJ1-6
V gene: TRBV4-1
clone size: NA
D gene: NA
CDR3 protein: CASSPQWSSYNSPLHF
CDR3 DNA: TGCGCCAGCAGCCCCCAGTGGAGCTCCTATAATTCACCCCTCCACTTT

J gene: TRBJ2-5
V gene: TRBV18
clone size: NA
D gene: NA
CDR3 protein: CASSPGLGTQETQYF
CDR3 DNA: TGTGCCAGCTCACCGGGGCTGGGGACCCAAGAGACCCAGTACTTC

J gene: TRBJ1-3
V gene: TRBV7-2
clone size: medium-sized
D gene: NA
CDR3 protein: CASSHPPPLNTIYF
CDR3 DNA: TGTGCCAGCAGCCACCCACCCCCTTTGAACACCATATATTTT

J gene: TRBJ1-5
V gene: TRBV5-1
clone size: NA
D gene: NA
CDR3 protein: CASSLRADQPQHF
CDR3 DNA: TGCGCCAGCAGCTTGAGGGCGGATCAGCCCCAGCATTTT

J gene: TRBJ1-5
V gene: TRBV19
clone size: NA
D gene: NA
CDR3 protein: CASSIVRGGQPQHF
CDR3 DNA: TGTGCCAGTAGTATAGTCAGGGGCGGCCAGCCCCAGCATTTT

J gene: TRBJ2-2
V gene: TRBV6-6
clone size: NA
D gene: NA
CDR3 protein: CASSYLPLPGELFF
CDR3 DNA: TGTGCCAGCAGTTACTTACCACTTCCCGGGGAGCTGTTTTTT